This T cell receptor (beta chain) stems from a study of T-cell reconstitution after alpha-beta-depleted transplantation in children (TCRdb year 2016). Background for the entire study: T-cell immune reconstitution after TCRalphabeta/CD19-depleted allogeneic hematopoietic cell transplantation in children was quantitatively tracked in the study by means of TCR repertoire profiling. What the study reported, not specific to this receptor: In some patients, the high TCRbeta diversity seen at day 60 was put down to recipient T cells and intrathymic progenitors that had survived conditioning. The apparently early recovery of alphabetaT-cell counts about two months after transplant reportedly depended on only several hundred rapidly expanded clones that came from non-depleted graft cells. The frequencies of hyperexpanded clones fell over the following months, and after one year, T-cell counts and TCRbeta diversity were mostly attributed to newly produced T cells.

This clonotype occurred many times. This receptor's antigen is unknown. Per-nucleotide qualities are absent, and no much larger clonotype sits a single base away. Sample treatment or condition, as interpreted from the label and publication: allogeneic hematopoietic cell transplantation with graft depleted of TCRalphabeta T cells and CD19 B cells. TCRalphabeta/CD19-depleted allogeneic hematopoietic cell grafts were given to the transplant recipients, all of whom were children. The library was generated by PCR. Sequencing was carried out with an Illumina HiSeq 2500. TCR libraries were prepared with molecular barcoding, using unique molecular identifiers to normalize TCRbeta repertoire quantification. Using fastp trimming at Q25 and MiXCR clonotype assembly, TCRdb reanalyzed the public sequencing data and kept in-frame beta chains. Each entry merges the rows of one CDR3 protein and shows their most common DNA and genes. The sample table lists about 290,000 distinct CDR3 sequences, around 9.1% of them with a count of one. 7.5% of the sample goes to the ten largest clones.

Its CDR3 holds 15 amino acids, cysteine through phenylalanine. Only CDR3 DNA remains: 45 bases, in frame from the first base. Ends trimmed: V by 5 bases, J by 8 bases; bases unmatched to a gene: 6. The germline V gene supplies CDR1 SGHAT and CDR2 FQNNGV. Specimen: PBMCs, collected before TCRalphabeta/CD19-depleted stem cell transplant. The chain is encoded by TRBV11-2 joined to TRBJ2-2, with 12 middle bases fitting TRBD2. This TCR came from a boy younger than two with acute myeloid leukemia, due to receive a stem cell transplant. The CDR3 reads as follows: CASSTRTSGDGELFF. The DNA sequence is as follows: TGTGCCAGCAGCACGCGGACTAGCGGGGATGGGGAGCTGTTTTTT.